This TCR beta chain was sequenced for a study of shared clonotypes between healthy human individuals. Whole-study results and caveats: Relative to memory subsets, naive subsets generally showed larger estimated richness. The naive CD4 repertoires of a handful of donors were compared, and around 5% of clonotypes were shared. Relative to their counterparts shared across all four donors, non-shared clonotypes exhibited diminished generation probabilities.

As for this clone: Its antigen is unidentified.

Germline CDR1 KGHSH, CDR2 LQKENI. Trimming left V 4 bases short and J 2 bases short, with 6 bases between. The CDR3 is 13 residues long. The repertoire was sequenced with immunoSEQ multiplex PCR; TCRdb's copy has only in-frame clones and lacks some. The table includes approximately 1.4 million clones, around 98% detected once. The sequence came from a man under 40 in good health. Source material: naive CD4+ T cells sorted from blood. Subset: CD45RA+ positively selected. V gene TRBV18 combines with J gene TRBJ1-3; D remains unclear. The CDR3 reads CASSQAPGNTIYF. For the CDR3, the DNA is TGTGCCAGCTCACAAGCTCCTGGAAACACCATATATTTT.